Shown below are 13 T cell receptor beta chains from a single sample sequenced in a study of shared T cell receptors in the human thymus (dated by TCRdb to the early 2020s). The library was made by the immunoSEQ multiplex PCR assay. In TCRdb, the immuneACCESS table is reduced to in-frame sequences with V and J assigned. These tables do not hold every clone; where another copy was compared, an unresolved V gene accounts for under half, and the others remain unexplained. Present in this sample are approximately 580,000 clones, around 78% of which were seen just once. More than 0.01% of the sample comes from the top ten. This same sample was also part of a study on human thymus T cells.

The sequencing input was thymocytes. Receptors were obtained from a boy younger than two with a congenital heart defect. Donor details come from another sample of the same person, matched by shared clones.

The V gene is TRBV27, the J gene TRBJ2-7, with 14 bases lining up with TRBD2. The germline V gene encodes CDR1 MNHEY and CDR2 SMNVEV (reference sequence). V gave up 3 bases and J gave up 6 bases; unmatched junction bases: 4. CDR3 size: 15 residues. CDR3 nucleotides: TGTGCCAGCAGTTTGGGACTAGCGGGAGAATTCGAGCAGTACTTC. Translated: CASSLGLAGEFEQYF.

The gene calls are TRBV27 and TRBJ2-7, with TRBD1 identical over 7 bases. The CDR3 is 15 amino acids. With 5 bases clipped from V and 6 bases from J, the junction kept 13 bases outside the gene matches. Germline CDR1 reads MNHEY; CDR2 reads SMNVEV (reference sequence). CDR3: CASSTTGDVWREQYF. The CDR3, as DNA: TGTGCCAGCAGTACAACAGGGGACGTGTGGCGCGAGCAGTACTTC.

The count of this clone is one. The V call is TRBV19, the J call TRBJ1-5; 11 nucleotides match TRBD1. The germline V gene encodes CDR1 LNHDA and CDR2 SQIVND (reference sequence). This CDR3 has 16 residues. After removal of 7 bases from V and 3 bases from J, the junction contained 8 bases not matched to a gene. As DNA, the CDR3 is TGTGCCAGTACTTCCGGGACAGGGGGGGACAATCAGCCCCAGCATTTT. Amino acid sequence: CASTSGTGGDNQPQHF.

The gene calls are TRBV4-3 and TRBJ2-1; 9 positions match TRBD1. This CDR3 is 19 amino acids long. V lost 2 bases to trimming and J lost 2 bases; unmatched junction nucleotides: 13. The germline V gene encodes CDR1 LGHNA and CDR2 YSLEER. Here the CDR3 DNA reads TGCGCCAGCAGCCAAAGCCCAGGCCGGGACAGGGTTCCCTACAATGAGCAGTTCTTC. This gives the protein CASSQSPGRDRVPYNEQFF.

The CDR3 nucleotides are TGTGCCACCTCCTGGGGCGGCTCCTATGGCTACACCTTC. As protein: CATSWGGSYGYTF. The rearrangement joins TRBV2 to TRBJ1-2; maybe TRBD1 (5 bases). Germline V CDR1 and CDR2: SNHLY, FYNNEI. The CDR3 extends over 13 amino acids. The V gene lost 10 bases and the J gene lost 4 bases, with 16 bases spanning the gap.

V and J are TRBV30 and TRBJ1-2; D gene unclear. The germline CDR1 and CDR2 sequences are GTSNPN and SVGIG (reference sequence). V lost 4 bases to trimming and J lost 6 bases, with 12 bases between them. The CDR3 extends over 12 amino acids. This CDR3 is CAWTEDWDGYTF. Written as DNA, the CDR3 is TGTGCCTGGACTGAGGACTGGGATGGCTACACCTTC.

The J gene is TRBJ2-7, the V gene TRBV5-5, with D unclear. V lost 6 bases to trimming and J lost 0 bases, with 7 bases between them. CDR3 size: 12 residues. The germline V gene has CDR1 SGHKS and CDR2 YYEKEE (reference sequence). In DNA form, the CDR3 reads TGTGCCAGCACCCGCAGCTCCTACGAGCAGTACTTC. It is translated as CASTRSSYEQYF. The complete variable domain, with remaining parts taken from reference TRBV5-5 and TRBJ2-7, reads DAGVTQSPTHLIKTRGQQVTLRCSPISGHKSVSWYQQVLGQGPQFIFQYYEKEERGRGNFPDRFSARQFPNYSSELNVNALLLGDSALYLCASTRSSYEQYFGPGTRLTVT.

CDR3 protein: CAWSVAGGADTQYF. In nucleotides, the CDR3 is TGTGCCTGGAGTGTAGCGGGAGGCGCAGATACGCAGTATTTT. V is TRBV30 and J is TRBJ2-3; TRBD2 matches 9 bases. CDR1 GTSNPN and CDR2 SVGIG come from the germline V gene (reference sequence). This CDR3 region has 14 residues. Losses at the gene ends were 0 bases for V and 4 bases for J; bases not matched to a gene: 2.

This rearrangement joins TRBV28 to TRBJ2-7, with D uncertain. CDR1 is MDHEN and CDR2 is SYDVKM in the germline V gene. This CDR3 contains 11 residues. Trimming pared 3 bases from V and 5 bases from J, leaving 5 bases between. This CDR3 is CASSFYDEQYF. The CDR3 DNA is TGTGCCAGCAGTTTTTATGACGAGCAGTACTTC.

The chain combines TRBV10-3 with TRBJ2-1; a weak D match, TRBD2 (6 bases). The germline CDR1 and CDR2 sequences are ENHRY and SYGVKD. This CDR3 comprises 13 residues. The V end lost 10 bases, the J end lost 4 bases, and 14 bases lay between the germline ends. The CDR3 sequence: CATQGGSYNEQFF. CDR3 sequence (DNA): TGTGCCACCCAGGGAGGTTCTTACAATGAGCAGTTCTTC.

This chain uses TRBV14 with TRBJ2-7; 12 bases are a match to TRBD2. The germline V gene encodes CDR1 SGHDN and CDR2 FVKESK. The J segment lost 7 bases and the V segment lost 0 bases, leaving 10 bases of the junction unmatched. This CDR3 is built from 17 residues. CDR3 amino acids: CASSQDGLAGSQGEQYF. The CDR3 DNA sequence: TGTGCCAGCAGCCAAGATGGACTAGCGGGATCCCAGGGAGAGCAGTACTTC. Complete variable domain (other parts from reference TRBV14 and TRBJ2-7): EAGVTQFPSHSVIEKGQTVTLRCDPISGHDNLYWYRRVMGKEIKFLLHFVKESKQDESGMPNNRFLAERTGGTYSTLKVQPAELEDSGVYFCASSQDGLAGSQGEQYFGPGTRLTVT.

The genes are TRBV2 and TRBJ2-7; D may be TRBD1 (6 bases). Germline V gene data show CDR1 as SNHLY and CDR2 as FYNNEI. V was shortened by 8 bases and J by 0 bases, with 11 bases between the two germline ends. The CDR3 runs to 13 residues. In DNA form, the CDR3 reads TGTGCCAGCGGACAGACCGACTCCTACGAGCAGTACTTC. As protein: CASGQTDSYEQYF.

This chain connects TRBV9 to TRBJ2-7; 7 bases agree with TRBD2. The germline V gene has CDR1 SGDLS and CDR2 YYNGEE. J lost 2 bases, V lost 4 bases, and 3 bases had no gene match. This CDR3 region has 13 residues. Here the CDR3 DNA reads TGTGCCAGCAGCCCACGGGAGGCCTACGAGCAGTACTTC. This gives the protein CASSPREAYEQYF.